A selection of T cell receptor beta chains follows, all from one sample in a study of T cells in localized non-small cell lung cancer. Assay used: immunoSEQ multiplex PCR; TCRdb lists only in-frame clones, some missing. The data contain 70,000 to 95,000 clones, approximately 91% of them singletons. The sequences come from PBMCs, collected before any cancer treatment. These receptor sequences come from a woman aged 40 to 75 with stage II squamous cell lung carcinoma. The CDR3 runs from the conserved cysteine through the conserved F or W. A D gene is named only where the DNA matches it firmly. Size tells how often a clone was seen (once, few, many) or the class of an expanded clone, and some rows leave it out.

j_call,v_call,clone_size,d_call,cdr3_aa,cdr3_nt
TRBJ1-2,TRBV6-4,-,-,CARLRGRNYGYTF,TGTGCCAGGCTGAGGGGTCGTAACTATGGCTACACCTTC
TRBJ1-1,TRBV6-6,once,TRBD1,CATKGQAHTEAFF,TGTGCCACCAAGGGACAGGCACACACTGAAGCTTTCTTT
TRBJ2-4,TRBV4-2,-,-,CASSQDLAKNIQYF,TGTGCCAGCAGCCAAGATTTGGCCAAAAACATTCAGTACTTC
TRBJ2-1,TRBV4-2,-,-,CASSPEMTFPRNEQFF,TGTGCCAGCAGTCCCGAAATGACTTTCCCCCGAAATGAGCAGTTCTTC
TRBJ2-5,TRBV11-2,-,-,CASSAGTSLQETQYF,TGTGCCAGCAGCGCAGGAACTAGCTTGCAAGAGACCCAGTACTTC
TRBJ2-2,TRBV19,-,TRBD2,CASSPRLAGNTGELFF,TGTGCCAGTAGCCCACGACTAGCGGGGAACACCGGGGAGCTGTTTTTT
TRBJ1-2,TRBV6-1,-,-,CASTRTPHYGYTF,TGTGCCAGCACTAGAACTCCCCACTATGGCTACACCTTC
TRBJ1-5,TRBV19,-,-,CASSRGDRSNQPQHF,TGTGCCAGTAGCCGCGGTGATCGAAGCAATCAGCCCCAGCATTTT
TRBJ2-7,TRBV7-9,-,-,CASRRSATGKQYF,TGTGCCAGCAGACGTTCCGCAACAGGGAAGCAGTACTTC
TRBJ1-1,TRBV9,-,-,CASSGRDKNTEAFF,TGTGCCAGCAGCGGGCGGGACAAGAACACTGAAGCTTTCTTT
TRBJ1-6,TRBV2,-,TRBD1,CASRSRTGENSPLHF,TGTGCCAGCAGGAGCCGGACAGGGGAAAATTCACCCCTCCACTTT
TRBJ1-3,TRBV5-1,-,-,CASSLAGTGNTIYF,TGCGCCAGCAGCTTGGCCGGAACTGGAAACACCATATATTTT
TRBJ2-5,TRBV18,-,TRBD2,CASSTGGGETQYF,TGTGCCAGCTCAACTGGGGGGGGAGAGACCCAGTACTTC
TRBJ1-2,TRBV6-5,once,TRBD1,CASSSQGAANYGYTF,TGTGCCAGCAGTTCCCAGGGGGCGGCTAACTATGGCTACACCTTC
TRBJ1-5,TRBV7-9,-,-,CASSFSNQPQHF,TGTGCCAGCAGTTTTAGCAATCAGCCCCAGCATTTT
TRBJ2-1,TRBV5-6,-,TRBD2,CASSSRGRGSYNEQFF,TGTGCCAGCAGCTCTCGAGGGAGGGGCTCCTACAATGAGCAGTTCTTC
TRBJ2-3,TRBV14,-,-,CASSQSSGSTDTQYF,TGTGCCAGCAGCCAATCAAGCGGAAGTACAGATACGCAGTATTTT
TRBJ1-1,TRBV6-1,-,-,CASSVPTGRKNTEAFF,TGTGCCAGCAGTGTCCCTACAGGGCGGAAGAACACTGAAGCTTTCTTT
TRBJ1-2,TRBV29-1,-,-,CSVESIYGYTF,TGCAGCGTTGAATCGATCTATGGCTACACCTTC
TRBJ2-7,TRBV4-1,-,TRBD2,CASTEGPGGYEQYF,TGCGCCAGCACCGAAGGTCCGGGAGGGTACGAGCAGTACTTC
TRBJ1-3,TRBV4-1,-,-,CASSRPGNTIYF,TGCGCCAGCAGCCGCCCTGGAAACACCATATATTTT
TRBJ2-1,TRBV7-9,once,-,CASSLGGVRSEQFF,TGTGCCAGCAGCTTAGGGGGGGTGAGAAGTGAGCAGTTCTTC
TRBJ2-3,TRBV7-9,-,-,CASSLAGGTDTQYF,TGTGCCAGCAGCTTAGCGGGGGGCACAGATACGCAGTATTTT
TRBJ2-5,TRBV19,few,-,CASRQGETQYF,TGTGCCAGTAGACAAGGCGAGACCCAGTACTTC
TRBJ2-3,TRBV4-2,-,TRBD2,CASSQTGGNTDTQYF,TGTGCCAGCAGCCAAACGGGAGGAAACACAGATACGCAGTATTTT
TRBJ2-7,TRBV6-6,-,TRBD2,CASSSLSGRPYEQYF,TGTGCCAGCAGCAGCCTTAGCGGGAGACCCTACGAGCAGTACTTC
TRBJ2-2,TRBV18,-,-,CASSRIQGNTGELFF,TGTGCCAGCTCACGTATACAGGGGAACACCGGGGAGCTGTTTTTT
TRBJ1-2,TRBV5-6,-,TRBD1,CASSLAGGQAYGYTF,TGTGCCAGCAGCTTGGCGGGGGGACAGGCCTATGGCTACACCTTC
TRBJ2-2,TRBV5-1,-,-,CASSLGSEAGELFF,TGCGCCAGCAGCTTGGGGAGCGAAGCCGGGGAGCTGTTTTTT
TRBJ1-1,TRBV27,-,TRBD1,CASSPTGGIAFF,TGTGCCAGCAGTCCGACAGGGGGCATCGCTTTCTTT
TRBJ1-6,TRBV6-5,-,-,CASSEETLHF,TGTGCCAGCAGTGAAGAAACCCTCCACTTT
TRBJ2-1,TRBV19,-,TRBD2,CAIRAGNEQFF,TGTGCCATCCGAGCGGGGAATGAGCAGTTCTTC
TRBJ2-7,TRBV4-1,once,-,CASSQDRASPLLEQYF,TGCGCCAGCAGCCAAGACCGCGCATCCCCCTTGTTGGAGCAGTACTTC
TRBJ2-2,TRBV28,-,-,CASSSQGTGELFF,TGTGCCAGCAGTTCACAGGGCACCGGGGAGCTGTTTTTT
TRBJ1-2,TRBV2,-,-,CASRDQGTTSRGYTF,TGTGCCAGCAGGGATCAGGGGACAACATCTCGGGGCTACACCTTC
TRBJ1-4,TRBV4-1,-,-,CASSQERGSYNEKLFF,TGCGCCAGCAGCCAAGAACGGGGCAGTTATAATGAAAAACTGTTTTTT
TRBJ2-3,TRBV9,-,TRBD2,CASSGGAGGTDTQYF,TGTGCCAGCAGCGGAGGGGCGGGGGGCACAGATACGCAGTATTTT
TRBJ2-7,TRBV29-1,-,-,CSVEDRQTQYF,TGCAGCGTTGAAGACCGGCAGACGCAGTACTTC
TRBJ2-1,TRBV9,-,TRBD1,CASSSNRDRVGHEQFF,TGTGCCAGCAGCTCGAACCGGGACAGGGTAGGTCATGAGCAGTTCTTC
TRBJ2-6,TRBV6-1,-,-,CASSGATGANVLTF,TGTGCCAGCAGTGGGGCTACTGGGGCCAACGTCCTGACTTTC
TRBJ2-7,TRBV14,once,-,CASSQVIGWEQYF,TGTGCCAGCAGCCAAGTAATAGGTTGGGAGCAGTACTTC
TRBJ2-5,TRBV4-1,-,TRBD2,CASSQDFSGGRETQYF,TGCGCCAGCAGCCAAGATTTTAGCGGGGGGCGGGAGACCCAGTACTTC
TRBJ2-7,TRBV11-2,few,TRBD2,CASSPTSGRVSYEQYF,TGTGCCAGCAGCCCGACTAGCGGGAGGGTCTCCTACGAGCAGTACTTC
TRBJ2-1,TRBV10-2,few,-,CASSELLVRGNEQFF,TGCGCCAGCAGTGAGTTACTAGTCCGGGGCAATGAGCAGTTCTTC
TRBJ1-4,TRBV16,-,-,CASSLRRDTTNEKLFF,TGTGCCAGCAGCCTTCGGAGGGACACAACTAATGAAAAACTGTTTTTT
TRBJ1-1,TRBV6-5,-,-,CASRDGPEAFF,TGTGCCAGCAGGGACGGACCCGAGGCTTTCTTT
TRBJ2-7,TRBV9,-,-,CASSVGRASSYEQYF,TGTGCCAGCAGCGTAGGGAGGGCAAGCTCCTACGAGCAGTACTTC
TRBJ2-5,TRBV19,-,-,CASSIRGTQETQYF,TGTGCCAGTAGTATTCGGGGGACCCAAGAGACCCAGTACTTC
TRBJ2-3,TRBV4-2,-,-,CASSQDWTPGDAQYF,TGTGCCAGCAGCCAAGATTGGACTCCTGGGGATGCGCAGTATTTT
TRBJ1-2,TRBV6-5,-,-,CASRQGSLSGYTF,TGTGCCAGCAGACAGGGTTCGCTAAGTGGCTACACCTTC